This T cell receptor (beta chain) was identified during a study of CD8 T cells in ankylosing spondylitis. Study outcomes and limitations: What seemed typical of ankylosing spondylitis blood was a TCR beta motif built from 7 or 8 highly homologous variants.

V lost 7 bases and J lost 10, with 16 bases in between. The CDR3 consists of 12 residues. The table lists this clonotype with a few counts. The antigen is undetermined. TCRdb re-analysed the 5' RACE reads in MiXCR, keeping a single row per CDR3 protein. The data show 450,000 or so distinct CDR3 sequences, with around 26% seen just once and 0.75% to 0.9% held by the top ten. The chain combines TRBV12-3 or TRBV12-4 with TRBJ2-5; D may be TRBD2 (5 bases). Sequenced input: blood, either unsorted or a sorted T cell fraction (not recorded which). This receptor was obtained from a male donor with ankylosing spondylitis. This CDR3 reads CASTASRMSQYF. DNA for the CDR3: TGTGCCAGCACCGCTAGCAGGATGAGCCAGTACTTC.